The clone carrying this T cell receptor (beta chain) appeared once. The antigen remains undetermined. The data originate from a study of cytomegalovirus exposure and HLA in healthy donors. Study-wide findings and caveats: At a 0.05 false discovery rate, a later analysis found around 15,000 TCR beta sequences to be associated with HLA alleles.

CDR1 and CDR2 from the germline V gene are SGHRS and YFSETQ. Trimming removed 0 bases from V and 8 bases from J, with 17 bases in between. The CDR3 contains 15 residues. This PCR relied on a set of 60 Vbeta primers and 13 Jbeta primers. Method: immunoSEQ multiplex PCR; TCRdb's copy keeps in-frame clones and lacks some. Here the sample spans about 140,000 clones, around 77% being singletons. The origin of this receptor is a man between 18 and 35 years old in good health and CMV-seronegative. The sample comprised PBMCs. The chain uses TRBV5-1 and TRBJ1-2; no clear D gene. CDR3 in DNA: TGCGCCAGCAGCTTGGTCATGGGTCCCACGGGGGGCTACACCTTC. This gives the protein CASSLVMGPTGGYTF. Using reference TRBV5-1 and TRBJ1-2 for the parts outside the CDR3, the full variable domain is KAGVTQTPRYLIKTRGQQVTLSCSPISGHRSVSWYQQTPGQGLQFLFEYFSETQRNKGNFPGRFSGRQFSNSRSEMNVSTLELGDSALYLCASSLVMGPTGGYTFGSGTRLTVV.